This T cell receptor (beta chain) stems from a study of CD8 T cells in Susac syndrome. Study results and caveats: The study admitted that it had a relatively small number of individuals in its TCR sequencing and HLA analysis.

When the RNA was reverse transcribed, random hexamers were used with an input of 0.5 to 1 ug. TCR beta CDR3 was amplified by immunoSEQ multiplex PCR. This amplification extended across 54 Vbeta and 13 Jbeta segments. TCRdb analysed the immunoSEQ multiplex PCR reads with MiXCR anew, one entry per CDR3 protein. The table records 80,000 or so distinct CDR3 sequences, just under 95% of them present only once. The J segment lost 5 bases and the V segment lost 2 bases, leaving 10 bases of the junction unmatched. Germline values: CDR1 KGHDR, CDR2 SFDVKD. The CDR3 has 17 amino acids. Remarks on this clonotype: Its antigen remains unknown.

TCR beta sequences were obtained from blood CD8+ and CD4+ T cells. Negative isolation was used for CD8+ and CD4+ T cells, and FACS enrichment was applied to TEMRA cells. This chain joins TRBV24-1 and TRBJ1-2; the match to TRBD1 covers 10 bases. This receptor was obtained from a human donor in good health. Sequencing input: CD8+ T cells from PBMCs. The CDR3 nucleotides read TGTGCCACCAGTGATTCGAACAGGGACAGGGGATATTATGGCTACACCTTC. It specifies CATSDSNRDRGYYGYTF.